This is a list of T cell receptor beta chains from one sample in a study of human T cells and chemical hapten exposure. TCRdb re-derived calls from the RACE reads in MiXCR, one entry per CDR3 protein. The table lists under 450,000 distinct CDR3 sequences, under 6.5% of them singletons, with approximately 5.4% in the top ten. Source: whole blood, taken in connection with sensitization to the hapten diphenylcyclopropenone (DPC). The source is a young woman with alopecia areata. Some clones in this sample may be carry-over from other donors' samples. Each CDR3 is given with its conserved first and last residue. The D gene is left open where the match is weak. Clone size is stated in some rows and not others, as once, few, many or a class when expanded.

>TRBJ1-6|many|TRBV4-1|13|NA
TGCGCCAGCAGCCAAGATATCAATTCACCCCTCCACTTT
CASSQDINSPLHF
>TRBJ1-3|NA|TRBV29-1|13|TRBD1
TGCAGCGGGACAGGCCCCTCTGGAAACACCATATATTTT
CSGTGPSGNTIYF
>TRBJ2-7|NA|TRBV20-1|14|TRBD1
TGCAGTGCTCTACGGACAGGGCCACCCTGGGAGCAGTACTTC
CSALRTGPPWEQYF
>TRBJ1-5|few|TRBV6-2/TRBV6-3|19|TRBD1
TGTGCCAGCAGTTACTCGATTTCCTCCGGGACAGGGAGAAATCAGCCCCAGCATTTT
CASSYSISSGTGRNQPQHF
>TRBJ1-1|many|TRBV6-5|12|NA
TGTGCCAGCAGTAGACCGGGCACTGAAGCTTTCTTT
CASSRPGTEAFF
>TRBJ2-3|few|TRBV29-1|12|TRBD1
TGCAGCGTTGAAGGGGACAGGGATACGCAGTATTTT
CSVEGDRDTQYF
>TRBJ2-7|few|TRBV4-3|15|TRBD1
TGCGCCAGCAGCCAGGACAGGGGGTTCTTCTACGAGCAGTACTTC
CASSQDRGFFYEQYF
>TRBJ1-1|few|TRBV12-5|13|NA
TGTGCTAGTGGTTTGTTTCTTGACCGTGAAGCTTTCTTT
CASGLFLDREAFF
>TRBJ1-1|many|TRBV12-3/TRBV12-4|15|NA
TGTGCCAGCAGTTTACTGGGAGTGATGAACACTGAAGCTTTCTTT
CASSLLGVMNTEAFF
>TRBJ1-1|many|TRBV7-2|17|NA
TGTGCCAGCAGCCGACCCCCCCCCGCTCGGCTGAACACTGAAGCTTTCTTT
CASSRPPPARLNTEAFF
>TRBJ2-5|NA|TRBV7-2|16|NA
TGTGCCAGCAGCTTAGTTGGATGGGTGGAGCAAGAGACCCAGTACTTC
CASSLVGWVEQETQYF
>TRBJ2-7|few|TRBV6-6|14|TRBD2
TGTGCCAGCACTCCCGGGGGGAGCTCCTACGAGCAGTACTTC
CASTPGGSSYEQYF
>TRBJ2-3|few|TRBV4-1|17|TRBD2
TGCGCCAGCAGCCAAGATAGCGGGGGGTCTAAACGGGATACGCAGTATTTT
CASSQDSGGSKRDTQYF
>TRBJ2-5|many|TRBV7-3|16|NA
TGTGCCAGCAGCCCAGGAGTCGGGGGTGTGAGAGAGACCCAGTACTTC
CASSPGVGGVRETQYF
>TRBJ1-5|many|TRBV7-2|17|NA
TGTGCCAGCAGCTTAGACGGAAACATCCGTAGCAATCAGCCCCAGCATTTT
CASSLDGNIRSNQPQHF
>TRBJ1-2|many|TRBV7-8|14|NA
TGTGCCAGCAGCGGGATGGGCAGGGATTATGGCTACACCTTC
CASSGMGRDYGYTF
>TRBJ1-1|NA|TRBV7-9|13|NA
TGTGTCAGCAGTTGGAGGGGAAGCACTGAAGCTTTCTTT
CVSSWRGSTEAFF
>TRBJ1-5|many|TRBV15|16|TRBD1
TGTGCCACCAGGACAGGGGGCTCTGTTAGCAATCAGCCCCAGCATTTT
CATRTGGSVSNQPQHF
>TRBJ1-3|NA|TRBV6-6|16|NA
TGTGCCAGCAGTCTACACCCCGGGGTCTCTGGAAACACCATATATTTT
CASSLHPGVSGNTIYF
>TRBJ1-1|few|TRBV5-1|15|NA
TGCGCCAGCAGCTTGCGAGCAGGGTCGAACACTGAAGCTTTCTTT
CASSLRAGSNTEAFF